This T cell receptor (beta chain) was profiled in a study of T cell responses to AZD1222 COVID-19 vaccine (dated by TCRdb to the early 2020s). Context from the whole study: A total of just over 230 trial participants underwent TCR sequencing, of whom around 200 received two doses of AZD1222 and around 26 received two doses of the MenACWY control vaccine. Enrollment into the trials was organized by age into subgroups of 18-55, 56-69 and 70-plus years, and those subgroups contained roughly 150, 30 and 60 TCR-sequenced participants, respectively. Study-level results and caveats: Participants were mostly white British and included more females than males, and it was suggested by the authors that clonal diversity may have been underestimated. A significant rise in spike-specific TCR breadth and depth was observed after two AZD1222 doses relative to day 0 and relative to MenACWY recipients. Conclusions about previously exposed vaccinees are limited, since just five or six AZD1222 recipients were seropositive for SARS-CoV-2 at baseline. Nearly half of unique spike-specific TCRs reportedly recognized epitopes outside regions mutated in the B.1.351 and B.1.1.7 variants. Because no day 14 peak-response samples were available, repertoires were characterized only after the peak T cell response. In the small 56-69-year group, the increase in depth fell short of significance, most likely because of low power. The vaccine-associated CD4 TCRs covered the entire spike protein, and the dominant responses fell in regions 160-218 and 743-854.

The CDR3 regions of human TCRbeta chains were subjected to immunosequencing. The published analysis was carried out like this. Repertoire TCRs were checked for matches against a reference library of SARS-CoV-2-specific TCRs that had been generated using the MIRA antigen-specificity platform. Breadth meant the fraction of unique TCRs that were SARS-CoV-2-associated, whereas depth meant the fraction of total T cells that were SARS-CoV-2-associated. Each spike-specific TCR was assigned to its reactive spike region and to a CD4 or CD8 class using the MIRA data. Log10-transformed breadth and depth values were compared by one-way ANOVA with Sidak's multiple comparisons tests. TCRdb stores this immuneACCESS table with in-frame sequences only. Part of the clones is absent; in the studies checked, under half of the shortfall reflects unresolved V genes, and no reason is known for the rest. V, J and clone size reflect that table, while D and trimming were determined from the DNA. This sample has 80,000 to 100,000 clones in its table, and nearly 90% of those were observed once. The top ten hold about 2.6% of the sample.

What this sample's time point label stands for: baseline before first vaccination. The sample's treatment or condition label, in plain terms: meningococcal conjugate vaccine given as trial control. The vaccinee samples were drawn from two UK trials, COV001 and COV002, one of which was a single-blind randomized controlled phase 2/3 trial testing AZD1222 (ChAdOx1 nCoV-19) in healthy adults. For TCRbeta chain sequencing, PBMC samples were collected from trial participants at day 0 and at day 28 after the second dose. Points on this clone: Its recognized antigen is unknown. No much larger clone is present one base from it, and per-base qualities are unavailable.

Ends trimmed: V by 6 bases, J by 4 bases; bases unmatched to a gene: 12. According to the germline V gene (reference sequence), CDR1 reads GTSNPN and CDR2 reads SVGIG. There are 14 amino acids in the CDR3, from cysteine to phenylalanine inclusive. Only CDR3 DNA remains: 42 bases, in frame from the first base. The rearrangement joined TRBV30 to TRBJ2-7, with 7 bases in between that match TRBD1. The sample was peripheral blood, taken on day 0 of MenACWY control vaccination. The receptor's source is an adult in good health. The DNA sequence is as follows: TGTGCCTGTTCCCGGGACAGACAGATTTACGAGCAGTACTTC. It codes for CACSRDRQIYEQYF.